This T cell receptor (beta chain) was obtained from a study of T cells after posttransplantation cyclophosphamide. Study-level findings and limits: Recipient CMV seropositivity and CMV reactivation strongly tracked TRB clonality. Donor CD8+ memory clones often dominated recipient blood repertoires at later times. TRB overlap between skin or GI tissue T cells and blood was limited.

This clone was found many times. What it binds is unknown. The germline CDR1 and CDR2 sequences are MGHRA and YSYEKL. This CDR3 has 14 amino acids. Trimming took 0 bases from V and 2 from J, leaving 8 bases between them. Only in-frame clones appear in the TCRdb table, and some are missing; sequencing was by immunoSEQ multiplex PCR. The sample yields tens of thousands of clones, without any singletons. The chain recombines TRBV4-1 with TRBJ2-7, with TRBD2 as a possible D gene (6 bases). This TCR came from a man aged 45 to 65 in good health, CMV-negative, and a related stem cell transplant donor. Specimen: PBMCs. In nucleotides, the CDR3 is TGCGCCAGCAGCCAAGAGGGACTTACCTACGAGCAGTACTTC. As protein: CASSQEGLTYEQYF.